The TCR beta chain under discussion was sequenced for a study of blood T cells in healthy people across ages. Findings and caveats of the study: Strong correlation was found linking TCR beta diversity to naive T cell percentage.

Per sample, at least 6 micrograms of total RNA were extracted. This CDR3 comprises 12 residues. V was clipped by 5 bases and J by 1 base, with 9 bases between them. Germline-derived CDR1 and CDR2 are SQVTM and ANQGSEA. The table lists this clonotype with a few counts. Its antigen remains unidentified. The use of a sample-barcoded 5' primer and a J-beta primer mix characterized a second PCR of roughly 6 to 11 cycles. From each sample, at least 3 million paired-end reads containing CDR3 were obtained. TCRdb analysed the 5' RACE reads with MiXCR anew, one entry per CDR3 protein. The sample lists approximately 830,000 distinct CDR3 sequences; approximately 67% were seen once.

The sequence was collected from a man aged 30 to 39 in good health. Sequences were obtained from blood. The rearrangement uses TRBV29-1 and TRBJ2-7, with TRBD1 as a possible D gene (6 bases). CDR3 sequence (DNA): TGCAGCGTTACGGGACAATCCTACGAGCAGTACTTC. Amino acid sequence: CSVTGQSYEQYF.